This TCR beta chain originates from a study of cytomegalovirus exposure and HLA in healthy donors. Primers for the PCR totalled 60 Vbeta and 13 Jbeta. The assay was immunoSEQ multiplex PCR, and TCRdb's table has in-frame clones only and misses some. Of 100,000 to 150,000 clones listed, 80% are singletons. Input material: PBMCs. The clonotype comes from a man aged 25 to 45 in good health and CMV-seronegative.

The CDR3 DNA reads TGTGCCAGCAGCCAAAGGGGCGGGGAGCTGTTTTTT. Protein sequence: CASSQRGGELFF. This chain links TRBV7-2 with TRBJ2-2; D perhaps matches TRBD1 (5 bases). CDR1 SGHTA and CDR2 FQGNSA come from the germline V gene. This CDR3 contains 12 residues. Trimming shortened V by 5 bases and J by 7 bases, and 8 bases separated the two germline ends.